This T cell receptor (beta chain) originates from a study of blood T cell repertoires in COVID-19. On the study more broadly: Samples representing acute and convalescent COVID-19 were sourced from the United States, Italy and Spain.

The V and J ends lost 6 bases and 7 bases, in that order; junction bases with no gene match: 9. Germline V gene sequence: CDR1 SGDLS, CDR2 YYNGEE. The CDR3 contains 14 residues. Original methodology: Counts of nucleated cells, estimated from reference gene primer amplification, were obtained. Method: immunoSEQ multiplex PCR; TCRdb's copy keeps in-frame clones and lacks some. V and J calls and clone size are given by that table; D and trimming were obtained from the DNA. The table records approximately 99,000 clones, approximately 87% of them present only once. The rearrangement links TRBV9 to TRBJ2-1, with 8 positions matching TRBD2. This sequence was found in a human donor in a cohort sampled during active COVID-19. The specimen was peripheral blood. CDR3 sequence: CASNNAGGLNEQFF. CDR3 bases: TGTGCCAGCAACAATGCGGGAGGTCTAAATGAGCAGTTCTTC.